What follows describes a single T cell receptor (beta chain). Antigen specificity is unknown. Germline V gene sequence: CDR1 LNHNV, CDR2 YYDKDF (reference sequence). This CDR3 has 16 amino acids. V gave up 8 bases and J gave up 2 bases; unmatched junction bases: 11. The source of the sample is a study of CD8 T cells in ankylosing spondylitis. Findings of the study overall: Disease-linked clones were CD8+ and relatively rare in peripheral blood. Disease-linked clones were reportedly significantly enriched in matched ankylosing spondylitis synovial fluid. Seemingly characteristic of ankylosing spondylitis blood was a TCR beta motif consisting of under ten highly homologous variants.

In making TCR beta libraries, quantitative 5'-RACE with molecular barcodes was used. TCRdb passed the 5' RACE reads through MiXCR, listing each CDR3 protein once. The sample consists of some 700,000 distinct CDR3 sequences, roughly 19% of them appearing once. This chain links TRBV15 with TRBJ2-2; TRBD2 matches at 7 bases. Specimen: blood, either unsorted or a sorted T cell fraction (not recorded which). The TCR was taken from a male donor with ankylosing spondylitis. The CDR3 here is CATRDGREVNTGELFF. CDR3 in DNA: TGTGCCACCCGGGACGGCCGGGAGGTAAACACCGGGGAGCTGTTTTTT.